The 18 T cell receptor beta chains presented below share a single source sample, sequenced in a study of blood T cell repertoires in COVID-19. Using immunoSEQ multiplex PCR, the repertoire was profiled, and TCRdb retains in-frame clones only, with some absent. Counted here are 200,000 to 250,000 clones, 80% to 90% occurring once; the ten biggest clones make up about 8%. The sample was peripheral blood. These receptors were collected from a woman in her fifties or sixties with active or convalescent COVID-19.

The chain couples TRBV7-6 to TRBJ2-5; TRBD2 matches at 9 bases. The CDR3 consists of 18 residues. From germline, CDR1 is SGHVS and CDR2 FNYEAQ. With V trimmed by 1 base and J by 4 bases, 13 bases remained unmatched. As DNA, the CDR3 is TGTGCCAGCAGCTTAGTTCGAGCGGGAGGCTCGGGGGGAGAGACCCAGTACTTC. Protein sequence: CASSLVRAGGSGGETQYF.

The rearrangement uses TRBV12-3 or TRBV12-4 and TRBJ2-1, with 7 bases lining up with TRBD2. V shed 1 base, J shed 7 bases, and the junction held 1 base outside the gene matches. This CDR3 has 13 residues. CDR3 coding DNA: TGTGCCAGCAGTTTAGGGGGGGGTAATGAGCAGTTCTTC. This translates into CASSLGGGNEQFF.

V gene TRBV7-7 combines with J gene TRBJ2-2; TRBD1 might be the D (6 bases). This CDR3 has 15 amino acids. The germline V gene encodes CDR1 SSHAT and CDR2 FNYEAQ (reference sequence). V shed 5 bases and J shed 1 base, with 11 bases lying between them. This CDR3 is CASSEGVGNTGELFF. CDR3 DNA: TGTGCCAGCAGCGAGGGGGTCGGGAACACCGGGGAGCTGTTTTTT.

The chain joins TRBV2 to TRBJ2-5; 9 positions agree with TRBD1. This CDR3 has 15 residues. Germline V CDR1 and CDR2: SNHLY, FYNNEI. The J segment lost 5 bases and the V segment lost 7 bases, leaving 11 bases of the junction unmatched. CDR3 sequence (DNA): TGTGCCAGCAATACCGGGACAGGGTACCGGGAGACCCAGTACTTC. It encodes CASNTGTGYRETQYF.

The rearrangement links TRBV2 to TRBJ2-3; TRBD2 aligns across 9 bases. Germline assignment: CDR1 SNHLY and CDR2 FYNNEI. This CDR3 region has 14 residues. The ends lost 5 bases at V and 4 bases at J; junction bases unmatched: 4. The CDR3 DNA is TGTGCCAGCAGTAGCGGGGGGTCTGCAGATACGCAGTATTTT. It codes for CASSSGGSADTQYF.

CDR3 sequence reads: CASRPGTGNTGELFF. The CDR3 region has the DNA TGTGCCAGCAGGCCCGGGACAGGGAACACCGGGGAGCTGTTTTTT. The chain carries TRBV5-4 and TRBJ2-2; 8 nucleotides line up with TRBD1. After removal of 5 bases from V and 1 base from J, the junction contained 4 bases not matched to a gene. The CDR3 has 15 amino acids. Germline V gene data show CDR1 as SGHNT and CDR2 as YYREEE (reference sequence). The full variable domain, its missing parts supplied by reference TRBV5-4 and TRBJ2-2, is ETGVTQSPTHLIKTRGQQVTLRCSSQSGHNTVSWYQQALGQGPQFIFQYYREEENGRGNFPPRFSGLQFPNYSSELNVNALELDDSALYLCASRPGTGNTGELFFGEGSRLTVL.

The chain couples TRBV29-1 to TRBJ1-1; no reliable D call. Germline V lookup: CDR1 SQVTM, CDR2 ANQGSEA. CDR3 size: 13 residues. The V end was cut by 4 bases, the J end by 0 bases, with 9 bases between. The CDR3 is CSVGFLMNTEAFF. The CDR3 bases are TGCAGCGTTGGGTTCCTAATGAACACTGAAGCTTTCTTT.

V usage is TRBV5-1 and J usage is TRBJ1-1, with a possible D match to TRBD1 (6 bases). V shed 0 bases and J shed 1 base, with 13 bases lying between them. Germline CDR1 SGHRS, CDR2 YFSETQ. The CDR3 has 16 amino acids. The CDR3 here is CASSLEGRGGNTEAFF. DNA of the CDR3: TGCGCCAGCAGCTTGGAGGGGAGAGGGGGGAACACTGAAGCTTTCTTT.

CDR3 DNA: TGTGCCAGCAGCCCTCGACTAGCGGGCACAGATACGCAGTATTTT. This codes for CASSPRLAGTDTQYF. The chain employs TRBV7-2 and TRBJ2-3; 9 nucleotides agree with TRBD2. The CDR3 covers 15 residues. J gave up 1 base and V 5 bases, and 4 bases lay outside the gene matches. The germline gives CDR1 SGHTA, CDR2 FQGNSA.

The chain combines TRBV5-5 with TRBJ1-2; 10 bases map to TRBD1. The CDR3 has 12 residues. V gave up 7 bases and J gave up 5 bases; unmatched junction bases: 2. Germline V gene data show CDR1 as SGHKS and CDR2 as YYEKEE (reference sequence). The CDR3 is CASLGQGYGYTF. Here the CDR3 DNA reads TGTGCCAGCTTGGGACAGGGGTATGGCTACACCTTC.

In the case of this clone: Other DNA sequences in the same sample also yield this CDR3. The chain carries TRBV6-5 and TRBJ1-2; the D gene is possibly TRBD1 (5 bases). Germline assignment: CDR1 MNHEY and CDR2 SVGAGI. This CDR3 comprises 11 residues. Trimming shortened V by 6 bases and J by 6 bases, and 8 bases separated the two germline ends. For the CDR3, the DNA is TGTGCCAGCAGCCCAGGGAATGGCTACACCTTC. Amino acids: CASSPGNGYTF.

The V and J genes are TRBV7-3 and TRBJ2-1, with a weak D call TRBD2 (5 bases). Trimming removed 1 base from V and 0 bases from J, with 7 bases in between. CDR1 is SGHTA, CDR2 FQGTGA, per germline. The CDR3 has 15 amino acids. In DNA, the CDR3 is TGTGCCAGCAGCTTAATCCGGGACTCCTACAATGAGCAGTTCTTC. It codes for CASSLIRDSYNEQFF.

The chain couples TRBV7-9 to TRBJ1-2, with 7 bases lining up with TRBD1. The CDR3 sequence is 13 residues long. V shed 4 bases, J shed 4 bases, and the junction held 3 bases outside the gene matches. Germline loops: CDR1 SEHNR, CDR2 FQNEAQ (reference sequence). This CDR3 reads CASSSGTVYGYTF. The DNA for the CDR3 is TGTGCCAGCAGCTCCGGGACAGTCTATGGCTACACCTTC.

For the CDR3, the DNA is TGTGCCAGCAGCTTAGCGAAATCGGGGCAGGGGACCGGGGAGCTGTTTTTT. This sequence encodes CASSLAKSGQGTGELFF. The rearrangement uses TRBV7-9 and TRBJ2-2; a possible D gene is TRBD1 (6 bases). Germline V gene sequence: CDR1 SEHNR, CDR2 FQNEAQ (reference sequence). This CDR3 contains 17 residues. Trimming pared 0 bases from V and 5 bases from J, leaving 16 bases between.

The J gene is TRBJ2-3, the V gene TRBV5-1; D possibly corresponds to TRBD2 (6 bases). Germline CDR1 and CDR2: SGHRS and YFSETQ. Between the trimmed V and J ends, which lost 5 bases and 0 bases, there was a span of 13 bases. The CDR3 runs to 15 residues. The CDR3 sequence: CASRATGTSTDTQYF. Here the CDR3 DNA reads TGCGCCAGCAGGGCGACCGGGACTAGCACAGATACGCAGTATTTT.

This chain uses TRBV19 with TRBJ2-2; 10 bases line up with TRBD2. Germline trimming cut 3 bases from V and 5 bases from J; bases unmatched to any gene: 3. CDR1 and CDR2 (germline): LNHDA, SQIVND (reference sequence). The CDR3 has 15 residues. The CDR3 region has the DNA TGTGCCAGTAGTATCGGGGGACTAGCGACCGGGGAGCTGTTTTTT. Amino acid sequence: CASSIGGLATGELFF.

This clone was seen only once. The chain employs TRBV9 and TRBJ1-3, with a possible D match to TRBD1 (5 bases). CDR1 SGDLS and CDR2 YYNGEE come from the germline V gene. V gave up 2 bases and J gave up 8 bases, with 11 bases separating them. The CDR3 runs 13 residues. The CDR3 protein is CASSVRGTDTIYF. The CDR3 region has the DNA TGTGCCAGCAGCGTTCGGGGGACGGACACCATATATTTT.

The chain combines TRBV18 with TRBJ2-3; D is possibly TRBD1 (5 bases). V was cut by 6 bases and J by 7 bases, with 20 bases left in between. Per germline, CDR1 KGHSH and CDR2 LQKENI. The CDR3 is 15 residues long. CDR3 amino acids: CASSLTVPPLNTQYF. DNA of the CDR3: TGTGCCAGCTCTCTGACAGTGCCCCCCCTGAATACGCAGTATTTT.